This TCR beta chain stems from a study of cytomegalovirus exposure and HLA in healthy donors. Study-wide results and caveats: A later analysis linked around 15,000 TCR beta sequences to HLA alleles at 0.05 false discovery rate. Evidence from a later analysis indicated that most CMV-associated TCR beta chains looked HLA-restricted. A prior analysis recorded that most TCR beta V segments were productive about 87% or about 30% of the time.

The primer mix had 60 Vbeta and 13 Jbeta primers. Clones were sequenced by immunoSEQ multiplex PCR, and TCRdb holds only the in-frame ones, with some missing. The data hold approximately 150,000 clones, with about 80% observed a single time. A note on this clone: Its matching antigen is unknown.

Germline V gene lookup returns CDR1 SGHRS and CDR2 YFSETQ. This CDR3 is built from 14 residues. Trimming removed 7 bases from V and 6 bases from J; junction bases left unmatched: 12. The sequence came from a man aged 25-45 years in good health and CMV-seronegative. Sample: PBMCs. V usage is TRBV5-1 and J usage is TRBJ1-2; 7 nucleotides agree with TRBD1. DNA for the CDR3: TGCGCCAGCGGAGAAAGACAGGGCTCGAATGGCTACACCTTC. Its translation is CASGERQGSNGYTF.